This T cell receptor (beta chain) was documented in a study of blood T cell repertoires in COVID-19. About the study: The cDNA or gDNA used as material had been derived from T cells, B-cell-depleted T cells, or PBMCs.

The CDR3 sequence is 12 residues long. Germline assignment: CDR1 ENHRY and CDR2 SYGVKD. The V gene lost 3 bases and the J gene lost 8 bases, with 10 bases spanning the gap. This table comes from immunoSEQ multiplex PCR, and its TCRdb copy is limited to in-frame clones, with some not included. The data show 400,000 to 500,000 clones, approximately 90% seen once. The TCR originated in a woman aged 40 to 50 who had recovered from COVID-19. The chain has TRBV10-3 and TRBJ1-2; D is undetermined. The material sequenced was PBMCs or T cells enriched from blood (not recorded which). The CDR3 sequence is CAISDDSWGYTF. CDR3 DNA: TGTGCCATCAGTGACGACTCTTGGGGCTACACCTTC.